This TCR beta chain was obtained from a study of vaccination and CD4 T cells after COVID-19. Study-wide context: Convalescent donors totaled six males and four females, including two who were Hispanic.

Cultured CD4+ T-cell DNA underwent Oncomine TCR Beta short-read sequencing. TCRdb re-analysed the PCR reads in MiXCR, keeping a single row per CDR3 protein. Of fewer than 15,000 distinct CDR3 sequences listed, approximately 58% are singletons. About this clonotype: The antigen remains unidentified.

Germline V gives CDR1 MNHEY, CDR2 SVGEGT. Trimming shortened V by 2 bases and J by 10 bases, and 11 bases separated the two germline ends. This CDR3 spans 12 amino acids. The treatment: approximately nine-day PBMC culture with coronavirus spike peptide pools or control peptides (ViraFEST assay). Source: CD4+ T cells from blood, cultured in vitro, taken before SARS-CoV-2 vaccination. The gene calls are TRBV6-2 or TRBV6-3 and TRBJ1-1; D call uncertain. This receptor was taken from a human donor who had recovered from COVID-19. Here the CDR3 reads CASSYRHARAFF. Written as DNA, the CDR3 is TGTGCCAGCAGTTACCGTCACGCCAGAGCTTTCTTT.